This T cell receptor (beta chain) was sequenced in a study of T-cell reconstitution after alpha-beta-depleted transplantation in children. Overall study results and limits: T-cell counts and diversity at one year post-transplant came mainly from newly produced T cells. The high TCRbeta diversity at day 60 in some patients came from surviving recipient T cells and thymic progenitors.

As it was prepared, the TCRbeta library received unique molecular identifiers. TCRdb processed the PCR reads anew with MiXCR; each CDR3 protein has one entry. Of roughly 220,000 distinct CDR3 sequences in the sample, 7.5% to 9.5% were seen once. This clonotype was found a few times. What it binds is unknown. V shed 0 bases and J shed 5 bases, with 10 bases lying between them. The CDR3 loop spans 14 amino acids. The sample in question was PBMCs, mostly from graft donor cells, obtained 360 days after TCRalphabeta/CD19-depleted stem cell transplant. The V gene is TRBV12-3 or TRBV12-4, the J gene TRBJ2-5; D gene unclear. The TCR originated in a male patient between 2 and 10 years old who had a stem cell transplant for acute myeloid leukemia, so the T cells may come from the graft donor. In nucleotides, the CDR3 is TGTGCCAGCAGTTTAGCGGGATCGCCGGAGACCCAGTACTTC. Protein product: CASSLAGSPETQYF.